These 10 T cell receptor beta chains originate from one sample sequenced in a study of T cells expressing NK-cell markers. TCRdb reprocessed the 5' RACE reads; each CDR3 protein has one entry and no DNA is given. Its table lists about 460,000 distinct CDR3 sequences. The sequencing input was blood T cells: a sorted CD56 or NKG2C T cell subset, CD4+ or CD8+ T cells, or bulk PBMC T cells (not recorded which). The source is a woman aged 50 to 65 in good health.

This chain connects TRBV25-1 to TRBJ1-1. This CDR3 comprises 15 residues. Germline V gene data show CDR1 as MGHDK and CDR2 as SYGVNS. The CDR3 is CASSELSFEGTEAFF.

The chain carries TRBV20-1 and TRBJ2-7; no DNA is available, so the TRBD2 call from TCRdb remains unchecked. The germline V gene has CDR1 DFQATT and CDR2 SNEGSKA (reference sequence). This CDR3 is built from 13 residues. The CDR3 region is CSATQLVSYEQYF.

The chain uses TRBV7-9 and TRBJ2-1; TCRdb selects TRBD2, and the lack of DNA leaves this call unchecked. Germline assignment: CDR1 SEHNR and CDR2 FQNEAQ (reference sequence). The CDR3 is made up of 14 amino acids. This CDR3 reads CASSAGLADNEQFF.

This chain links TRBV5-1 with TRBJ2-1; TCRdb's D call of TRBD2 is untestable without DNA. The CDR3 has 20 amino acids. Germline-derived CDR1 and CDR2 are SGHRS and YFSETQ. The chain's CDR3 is CASRGRLTRLSQDSYNEQFF.

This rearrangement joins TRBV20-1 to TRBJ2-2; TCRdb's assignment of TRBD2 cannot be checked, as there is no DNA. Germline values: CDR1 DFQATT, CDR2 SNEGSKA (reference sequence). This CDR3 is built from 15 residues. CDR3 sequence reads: CSARRLAGTTGELFF.

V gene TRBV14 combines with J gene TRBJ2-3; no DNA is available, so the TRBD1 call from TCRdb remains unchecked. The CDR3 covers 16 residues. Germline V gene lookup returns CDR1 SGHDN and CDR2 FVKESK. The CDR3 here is CASSHRTGRVSATQYF. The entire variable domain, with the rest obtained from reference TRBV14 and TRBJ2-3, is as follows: EAGVTQFPSHSVIEKGQTVTLRCDPISGHDNLYWYRRVMGKEIKFLLHFVKESKQDESGMPNNRFLAERTGGTYSTLKVQPAELEDSGVYFCASSHRTGRVSATQYFGPGTRLTVL.

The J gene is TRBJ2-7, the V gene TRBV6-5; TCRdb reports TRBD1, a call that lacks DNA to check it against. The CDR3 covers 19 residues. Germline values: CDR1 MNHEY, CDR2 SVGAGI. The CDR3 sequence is CASSFRSNRWGQGSYEQYF.

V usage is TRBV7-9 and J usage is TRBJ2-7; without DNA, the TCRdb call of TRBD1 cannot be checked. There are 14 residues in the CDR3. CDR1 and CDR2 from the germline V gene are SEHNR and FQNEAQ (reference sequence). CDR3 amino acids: CASSLDATGDEQYF.

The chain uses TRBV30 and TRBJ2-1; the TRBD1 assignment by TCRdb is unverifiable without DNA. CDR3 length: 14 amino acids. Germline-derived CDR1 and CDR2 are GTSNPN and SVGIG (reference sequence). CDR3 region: CAWSLGTGNNEQFF.

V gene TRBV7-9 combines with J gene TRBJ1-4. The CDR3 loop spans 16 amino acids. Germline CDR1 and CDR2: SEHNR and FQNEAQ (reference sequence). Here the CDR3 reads CASSPRWPAANEKLFF.